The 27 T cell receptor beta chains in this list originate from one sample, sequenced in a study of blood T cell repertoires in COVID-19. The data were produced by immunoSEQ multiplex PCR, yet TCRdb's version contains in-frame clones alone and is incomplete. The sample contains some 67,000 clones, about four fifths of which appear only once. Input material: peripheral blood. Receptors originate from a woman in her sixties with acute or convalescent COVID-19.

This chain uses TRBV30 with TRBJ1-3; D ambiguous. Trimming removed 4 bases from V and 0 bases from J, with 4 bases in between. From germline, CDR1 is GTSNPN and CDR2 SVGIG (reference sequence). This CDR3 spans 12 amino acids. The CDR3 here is CAWKRSGNTIYF. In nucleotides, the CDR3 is TGTGCCTGGAAGCGCTCTGGAAACACCATATATTTT.

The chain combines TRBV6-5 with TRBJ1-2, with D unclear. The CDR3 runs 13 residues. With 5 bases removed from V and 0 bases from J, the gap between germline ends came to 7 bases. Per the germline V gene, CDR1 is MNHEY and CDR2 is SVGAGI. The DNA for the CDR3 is TGTGCCAGCAGTCGGGTCCCTAACTATGGCTACACCTTC. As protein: CASSRVPNYGYTF.

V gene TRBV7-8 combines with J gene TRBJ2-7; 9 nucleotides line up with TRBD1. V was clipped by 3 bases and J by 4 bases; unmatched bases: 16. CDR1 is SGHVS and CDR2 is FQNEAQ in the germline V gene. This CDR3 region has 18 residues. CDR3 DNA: TGTGCCAGCAGCTTCAGTGGGACAGGGTTAGGGGGGAGGTACGAGCAGTACTTC. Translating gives CASSFSGTGLGGRYEQYF.

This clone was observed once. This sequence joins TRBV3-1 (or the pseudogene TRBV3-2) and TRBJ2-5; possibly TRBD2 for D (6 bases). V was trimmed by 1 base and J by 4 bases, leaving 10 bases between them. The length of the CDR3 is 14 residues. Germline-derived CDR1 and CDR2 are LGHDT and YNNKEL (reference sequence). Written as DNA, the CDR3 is TGTGCCAGCAGCCAAGCCGGGGGTCGAGAGACCCAGTACTTC. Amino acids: CASSQAGGRETQYF.

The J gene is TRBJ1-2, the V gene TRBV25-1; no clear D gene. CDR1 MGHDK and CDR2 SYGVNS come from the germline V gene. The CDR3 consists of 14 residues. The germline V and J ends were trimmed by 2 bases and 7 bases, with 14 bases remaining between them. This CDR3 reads CASSEVGRGGGYTF. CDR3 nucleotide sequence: TGTGCCAGCAGTGAAGTAGGCCGGGGAGGTGGCTACACCTTC.

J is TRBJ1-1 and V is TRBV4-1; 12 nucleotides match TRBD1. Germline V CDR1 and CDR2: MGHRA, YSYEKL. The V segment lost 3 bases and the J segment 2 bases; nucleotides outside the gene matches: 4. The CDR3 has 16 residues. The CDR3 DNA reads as TGCGCCAGCAGCCAGGGACAGGGGGCGGTCAACACTGAAGCTTTCTTT. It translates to CASSQGQGAVNTEAFF.

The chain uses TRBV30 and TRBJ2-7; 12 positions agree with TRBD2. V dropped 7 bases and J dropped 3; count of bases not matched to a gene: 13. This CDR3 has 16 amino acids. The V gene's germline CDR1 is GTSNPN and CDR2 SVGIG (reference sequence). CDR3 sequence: CAFYTSGTSGYYEQYF. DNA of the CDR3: TGTGCCTTCTATACATCCGGGACTAGCGGGTACTACGAGCAGTACTTC.

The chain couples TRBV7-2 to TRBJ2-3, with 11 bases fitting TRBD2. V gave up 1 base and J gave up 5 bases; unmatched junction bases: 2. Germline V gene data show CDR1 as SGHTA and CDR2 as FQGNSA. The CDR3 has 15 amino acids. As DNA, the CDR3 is TGTGCCAGCAGCTTAGTAGGGACTAGCGGAGATACGCAGTATTTT. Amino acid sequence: CASSLVGTSGDTQYF.

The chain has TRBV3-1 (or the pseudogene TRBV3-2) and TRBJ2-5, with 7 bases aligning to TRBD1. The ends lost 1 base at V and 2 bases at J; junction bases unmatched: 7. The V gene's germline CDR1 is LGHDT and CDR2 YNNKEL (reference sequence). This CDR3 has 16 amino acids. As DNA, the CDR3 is TGTGCCAGCAGCCAAGGCCGACAGGGAAAACAAGAGACCCAGTACTTC. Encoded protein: CASSQGRQGKQETQYF.

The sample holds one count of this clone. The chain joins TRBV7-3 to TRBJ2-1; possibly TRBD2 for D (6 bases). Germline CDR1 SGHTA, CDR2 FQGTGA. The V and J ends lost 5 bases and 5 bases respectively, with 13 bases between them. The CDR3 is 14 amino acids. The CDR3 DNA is TGTGCCAGCAGCCCCTCAACTAGCAACAATGAGCAGTTCTTC. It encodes CASSPSTSNNEQFF.

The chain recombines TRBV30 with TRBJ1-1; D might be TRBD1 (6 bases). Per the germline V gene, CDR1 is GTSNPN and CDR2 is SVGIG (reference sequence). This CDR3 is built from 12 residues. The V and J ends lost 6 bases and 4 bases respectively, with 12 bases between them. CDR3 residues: CACADRSTEAFF. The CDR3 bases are TGTGCCTGTGCCGACAGGTCCACTGAAGCTTTCTTT.

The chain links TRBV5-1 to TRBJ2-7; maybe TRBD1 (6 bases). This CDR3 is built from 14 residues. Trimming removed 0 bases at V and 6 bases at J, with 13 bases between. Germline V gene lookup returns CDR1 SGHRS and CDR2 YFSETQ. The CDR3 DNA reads TGCGCCAGCAGCTTGGGGCAGGGGCTGGGCGAGCAGTACTTC. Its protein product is CASSLGQGLGEQYF.

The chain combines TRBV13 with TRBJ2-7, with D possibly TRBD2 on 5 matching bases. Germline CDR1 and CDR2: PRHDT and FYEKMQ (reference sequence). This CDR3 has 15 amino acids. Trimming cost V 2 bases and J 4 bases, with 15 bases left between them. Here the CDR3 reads CASSLLSEGRYEQYF. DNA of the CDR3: TGTGCCAGCAGCTTATTGTCAGAGGGTCGTTACGAGCAGTACTTC. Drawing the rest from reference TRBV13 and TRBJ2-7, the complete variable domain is AAGVIQSPRHLIKEKRETATLKCYPIPRHDTVYWYQQGPGQDPQFLISFYEKMQSDKGSIPDRFSAQQFSDYHSELNMSSLELGDSALYFCASSLLSEGRYEQYFGPGTRLTVT.

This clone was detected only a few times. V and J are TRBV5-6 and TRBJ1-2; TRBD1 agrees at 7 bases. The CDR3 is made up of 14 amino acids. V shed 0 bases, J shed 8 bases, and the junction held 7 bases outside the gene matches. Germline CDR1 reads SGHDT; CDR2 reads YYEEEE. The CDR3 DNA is TGTGCCAGCAGCTTGGCCACAGGGGCGGAGGGCTACACCTTC. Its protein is CASSLATGAEGYTF.

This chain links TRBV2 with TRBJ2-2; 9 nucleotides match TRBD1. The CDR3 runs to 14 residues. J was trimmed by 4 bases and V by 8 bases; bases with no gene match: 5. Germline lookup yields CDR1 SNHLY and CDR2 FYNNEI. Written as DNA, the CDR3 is TGTGCCAGCCTCGACAGGGGGGGCACCGGGGAGCTGTTTTTT. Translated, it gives CASLDRGGTGELFF.

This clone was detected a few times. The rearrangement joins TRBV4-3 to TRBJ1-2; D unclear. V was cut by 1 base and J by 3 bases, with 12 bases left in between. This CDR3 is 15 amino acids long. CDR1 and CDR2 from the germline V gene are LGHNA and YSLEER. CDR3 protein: CASSQVGGIDYGYTF. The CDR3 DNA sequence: TGCGCCAGCAGCCAAGTGGGAGGGATCGACTATGGCTACACCTTC.

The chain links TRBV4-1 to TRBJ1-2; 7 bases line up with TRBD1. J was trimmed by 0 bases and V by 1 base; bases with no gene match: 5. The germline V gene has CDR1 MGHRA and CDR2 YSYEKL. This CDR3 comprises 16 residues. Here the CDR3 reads CASSQATDRANYGYTF. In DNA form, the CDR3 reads TGCGCCAGCAGCCAAGCCACCGACAGGGCTAACTATGGCTACACCTTC.

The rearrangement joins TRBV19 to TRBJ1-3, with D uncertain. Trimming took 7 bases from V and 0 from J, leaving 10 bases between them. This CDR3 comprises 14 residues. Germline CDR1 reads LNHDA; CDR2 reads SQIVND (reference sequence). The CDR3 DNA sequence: TGTGCCAGTATGGCCATACACTCTGGAAACACCATATATTTT. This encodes CASMAIHSGNTIYF.

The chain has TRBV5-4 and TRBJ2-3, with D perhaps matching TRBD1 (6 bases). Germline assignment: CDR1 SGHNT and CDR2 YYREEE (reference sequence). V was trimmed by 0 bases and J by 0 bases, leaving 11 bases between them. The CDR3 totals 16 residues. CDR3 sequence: CASSLGGHYSTDTQYF. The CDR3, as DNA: TGTGCCAGCAGCTTGGGGGGGCACTATAGCACAGATACGCAGTATTTT.

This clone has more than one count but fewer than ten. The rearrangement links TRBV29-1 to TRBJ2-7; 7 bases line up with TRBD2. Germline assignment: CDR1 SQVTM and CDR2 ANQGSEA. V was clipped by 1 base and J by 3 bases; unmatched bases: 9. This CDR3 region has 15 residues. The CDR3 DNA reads TGCAGCGTTGAAGGGGGGGGGACCGGGGACTACGAGCAGTACTTC. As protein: CSVEGGGTGDYEQYF.

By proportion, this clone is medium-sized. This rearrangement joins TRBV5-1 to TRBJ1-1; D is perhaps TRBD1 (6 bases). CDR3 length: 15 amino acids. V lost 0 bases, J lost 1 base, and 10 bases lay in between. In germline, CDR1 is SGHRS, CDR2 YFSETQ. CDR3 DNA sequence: TGCGCCAGCAGCTTGGGGCCAGGGGAGAACACTGAAGCTTTCTTT. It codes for CASSLGPGENTEAFF.

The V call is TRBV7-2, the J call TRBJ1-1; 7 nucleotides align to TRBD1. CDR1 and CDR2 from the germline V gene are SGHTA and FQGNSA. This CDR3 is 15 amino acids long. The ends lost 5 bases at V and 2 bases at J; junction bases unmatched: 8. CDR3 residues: CASSLLTGVNTEAFF. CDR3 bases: TGTGCCAGCAGCCTCCTAACAGGGGTAAACACTGAAGCTTTCTTT.

In DNA form, the CDR3 reads TGTGCCAGCAGCGTAAATGGCGGAAACACCATATATTTT. The encoded protein is CASSVNGGNTIYF. This chain links TRBV9 with TRBJ1-3; no definite D call. V lost 1 base and J lost 4, with 6 bases in between. This CDR3 region has 13 residues. Germline V gene lookup returns CDR1 SGDLS and CDR2 YYNGEE.

This CDR3 reads CASSVRTSGANEQFF. The CDR3 DNA follows: TGTGCCAGCAGCGTCCGAACTAGCGGGGCCAATGAGCAGTTCTTC. The chain links TRBV9 to TRBJ2-1, with 10 bases lining up with TRBD2. The CDR3 totals 15 residues. Germline V lookup: CDR1 SGDLS, CDR2 YYNGEE. Unmatched junction bases numbered 5, after V lost 2 bases and J lost 6 bases.

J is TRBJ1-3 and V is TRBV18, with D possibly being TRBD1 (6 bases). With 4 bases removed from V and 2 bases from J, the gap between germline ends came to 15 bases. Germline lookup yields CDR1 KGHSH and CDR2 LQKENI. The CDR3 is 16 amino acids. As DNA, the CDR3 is TGTGCCAGCTCACGCTATCAGGGGTCCACTGGAAACACCATATATTTT. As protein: CASSRYQGSTGNTIYF.

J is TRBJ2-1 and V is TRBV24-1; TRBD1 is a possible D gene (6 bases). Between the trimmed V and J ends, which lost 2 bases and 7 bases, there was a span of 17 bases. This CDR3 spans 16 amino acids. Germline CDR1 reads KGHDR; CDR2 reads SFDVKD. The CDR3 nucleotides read TGTGCCACCAGTGATTCGGGCTGGACAGAGGATAATGAGCAGTTCTTC. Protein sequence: CATSDSGWTEDNEQFF.

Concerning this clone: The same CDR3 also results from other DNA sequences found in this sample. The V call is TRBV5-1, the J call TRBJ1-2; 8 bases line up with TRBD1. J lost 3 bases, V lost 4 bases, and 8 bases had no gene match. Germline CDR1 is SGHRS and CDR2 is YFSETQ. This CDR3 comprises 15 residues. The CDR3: CASSLGQGRDYGYTF. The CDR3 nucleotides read TGCGCCAGCAGCCTCGGACAGGGAAGGGACTATGGCTACACCTTC.